This T cell receptor (beta chain) emerged from a study of regulatory and conventional T cells in RAG deficiency. The V gene lost 6 bases and the J gene lost 6 bases, with 15 bases spanning the gap. Per germline, CDR1 MNHEY and CDR2 SVGAGI. The CDR3 covers 15 residues. This table comes from immunoSEQ multiplex PCR, and its TCRdb copy is limited to in-frame clones, with some not included. The data contain approximately 21,000 clones, approximately 96% of them singletons. Conventional CD4+ T cells were sorted from blood as CD25-low CD127-high cells. The data were also submitted as part of a second study, on regulatory T cells. From that paper: Amplification used 52 TRBV primers and 13 TRBJ primers.

This sequence joins TRBV6-5 and TRBJ1-6, with D maybe TRBD1 (6 bases). Material for sequencing was CD25- CD4+ T cells sorted from blood. The source is a human donor in good health. The CDR3 nucleotides are TGTGCCAGCAGCGTTGATGGACAGATTAATTCACCCCTCCACTTT. Protein: CASSVDGQINSPLHF.